The clone carrying this T cell receptor (beta chain) was recorded a few times. Its cognate antigen is unknown. This sample is drawn from a study of beta chain features in type 1 diabetes. Reverse transcribing all isolated RNA meant expressed TCRB transcripts were sequenced. Samples of naive, central memory and regulatory T cells yielded a mean of approximately 3.9 million reads. Clones were sequenced by immunoSEQ multiplex PCR, and TCRdb holds only the in-frame ones, with some missing. The sample holds some 370,000 clones, 9.5% to 10% seen once. The study's findings and limits: Sequencing used cDNA, and cells with high TCR expression could therefore be over-represented. All four CD4+ subsets of Type 1 diabetes patients contained TCRB CDR3s that were moderately but significantly shorter.

The length of the CDR3 is 14 residues. Looked up from germline, CDR1 is SGDLS and CDR2 is YYNGEE. Trimming cost V 4 bases and J 2 bases, with 12 bases left between them. The sample comprised central memory CD4+ T cells from blood. This sequence was found in a man aged 25 to 45 with type 1 diabetes. The chain joins TRBV9 to TRBJ1-1, with a weak D call TRBD1 (5 bases). Here the CDR3 reads CASSITGGNTEAFF. CDR3 in DNA: TGTGCCAGCAGCATAACAGGTGGAAACACTGAAGCTTTCTTT.